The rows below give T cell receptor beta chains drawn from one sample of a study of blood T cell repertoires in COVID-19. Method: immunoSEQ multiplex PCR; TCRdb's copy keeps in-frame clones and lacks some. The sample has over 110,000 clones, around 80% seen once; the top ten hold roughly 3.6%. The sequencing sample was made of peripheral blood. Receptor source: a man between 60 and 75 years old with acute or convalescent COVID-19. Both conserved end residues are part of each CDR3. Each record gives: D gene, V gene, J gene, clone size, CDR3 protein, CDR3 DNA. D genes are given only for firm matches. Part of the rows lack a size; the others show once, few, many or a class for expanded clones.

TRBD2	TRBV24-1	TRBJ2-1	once	CATSDFGTSGHNEQFF	TGTGCCACCAGTGATTTCGGGACTAGCGGACACAATGAGCAGTTCTTC
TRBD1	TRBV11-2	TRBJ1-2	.	CASSLRPPGTDHYGYTF	TGTGCCAGCAGCTTACGACCTCCCGGGACAGATCACTATGGCTACACCTTC
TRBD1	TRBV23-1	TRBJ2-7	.	CASSHFPPLGQEPYEQYF	TGCGCCAGCAGTCATTTCCCCCCCCTCGGACAGGAGCCCTACGAGCAGTACTTC
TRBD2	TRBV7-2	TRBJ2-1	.	CASSLEGGLQFF	TGTGCCAGCAGCTTAGAGGGAGGGCTGCAGTTCTTC
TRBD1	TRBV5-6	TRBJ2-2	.	CASSAYRGSKNTGELFF	TGTGCCAGCAGCGCATACAGGGGCTCTAAGAACACCGGGGAGCTGTTTTTT
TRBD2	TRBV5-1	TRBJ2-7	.	CASSVGRAGGSEQYF	TGCGCCAGCAGCGTAGGGCGAGCGGGAGGTAGCGAGCAGTACTTC
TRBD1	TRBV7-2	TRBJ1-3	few	CASSLSVRGTNTIYF	TGTGCCAGCAGCCTTAGCGTCAGGGGGACGAACACCATATATTTT
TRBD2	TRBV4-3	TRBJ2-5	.	CASSQVTSGGGQETQYF	TGCGCCAGCAGCCAAGTGACCAGCGGGGGGGGGCAAGAGACCCAGTACTTC
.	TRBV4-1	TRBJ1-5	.	CASSQDGQGNYQPQHF	TGCGCCAGCAGCCAAGACGGGCAGGGGAACTATCAGCCCCAGCATTTT
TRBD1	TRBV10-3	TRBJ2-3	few	CAISRDRGQADTQYF	TGTGCCATCAGTCGGGACAGGGGGCAGGCAGATACGCAGTATTTT